This T cell receptor beta chain was identified in a study of graft-versus-host responses after intestinal transplantation. Study context: Transplants were multivisceral, liver-intestinal, or isolated intestinal.

Sequenced by immunoSEQ multiplex PCR; TCRdb stores in-frame clones only, minus some. The data contain around 9,300 clones, about 90% of them singletons. Trimming stripped 6 bases from V and 4 bases from J, with 15 bases between. The length of the CDR3 is 15 residues. Germline lookup yields CDR1 SEHNR and CDR2 FQNEAQ (reference sequence). Details on this clone: The antigen remains unidentified.

Study-level findings and limits: Present in recipient marrow, GvH clones included some that appeared first in ileum or blood. Levels of circulating GvH clones at their peak were associated with early post-transplant HvG declines.

This clonotype originated in a human patient who received an intestinal transplant, so some T cells may come from the graft donor. Here the sequenced sample was PBMCs, taken just over 42 days after intestinal transplant. V usage is TRBV7-9 and J usage is TRBJ2-2, with no clear D. CDR3 sequence (DNA): TGTGCCAGCAGATTACTCTGGGCTCTCACCGGGGAGCTGTTTTTT. Translation gives CASRLLWALTGELFF. Variable domain in full (rest from reference TRBV7-9 and TRBJ2-2): DTGVSQNPRHKITKRGQNVTFRCDPISEHNRLYWYRQTLGQGPEFLTYFQNEAQLEKSRLLSDRFSAERPKGSFSTLEIQRTEQGDSAMYLCASRLLWALTGELFFGEGSRLTVL.